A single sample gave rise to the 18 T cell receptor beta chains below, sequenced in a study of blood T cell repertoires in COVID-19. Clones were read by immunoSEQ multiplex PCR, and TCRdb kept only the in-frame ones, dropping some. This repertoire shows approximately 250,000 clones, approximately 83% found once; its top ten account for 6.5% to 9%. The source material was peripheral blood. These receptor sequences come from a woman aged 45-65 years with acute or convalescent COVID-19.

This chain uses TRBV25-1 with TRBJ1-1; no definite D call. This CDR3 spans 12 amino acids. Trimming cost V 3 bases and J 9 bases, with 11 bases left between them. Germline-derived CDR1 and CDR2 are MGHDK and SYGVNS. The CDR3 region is CASSDRSSQAFF. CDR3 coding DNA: TGTGCCAGCAGTGACAGGTCCTCCCAAGCTTTCTTT.

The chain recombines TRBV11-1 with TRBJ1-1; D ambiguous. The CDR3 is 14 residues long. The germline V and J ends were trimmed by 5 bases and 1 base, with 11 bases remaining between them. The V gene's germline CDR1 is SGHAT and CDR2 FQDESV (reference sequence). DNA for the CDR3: TGTGCCAGCAGCCTCTTAGAAAGGAACACTGAAGCTTTCTTT. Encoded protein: CASSLLERNTEAFF.

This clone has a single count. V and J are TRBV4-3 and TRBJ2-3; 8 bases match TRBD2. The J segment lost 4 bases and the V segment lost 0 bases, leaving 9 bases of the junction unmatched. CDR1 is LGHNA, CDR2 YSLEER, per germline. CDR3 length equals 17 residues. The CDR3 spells CASSQESGGGVADTQYF. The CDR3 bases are TGCGCCAGCAGCCAAGAAAGCGGGGGCGGTGTCGCAGATACGCAGTATTTT.

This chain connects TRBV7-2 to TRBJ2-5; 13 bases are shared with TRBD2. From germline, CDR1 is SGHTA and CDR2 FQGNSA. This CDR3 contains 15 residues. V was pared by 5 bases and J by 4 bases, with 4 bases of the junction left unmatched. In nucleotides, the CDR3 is TGTGCCAGCAGCCCCCGGACTAGCGGGGGAGAGACCCAGTACTTC. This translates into CASSPRTSGGETQYF. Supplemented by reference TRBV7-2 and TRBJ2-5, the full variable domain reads GAGVSQSPSNKVTEKGKDVELRCDPISGHTALYWYRQSLGQGLEFLIYFQGNSAPDKSGLPSDRFSAERTGGSVSTLTIQRTQQEDSAVYLCASSPRTSGGETQYFGPGTRLLVL.

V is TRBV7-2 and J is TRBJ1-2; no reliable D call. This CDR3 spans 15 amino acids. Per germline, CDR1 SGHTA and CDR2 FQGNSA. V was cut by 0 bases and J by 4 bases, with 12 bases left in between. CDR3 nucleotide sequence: TGTGCCAGCAGCTTAGCGCGGAGGAGCAGCTATGGCTACACCTTC. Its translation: CASSLARRSSYGYTF.

CDR3 DNA sequence: TGTGCCACCCAATGGGAGGGGAGCTCCTACGAGCAGTACTTC. Translation gives CATQWEGSSYEQYF. The chain recombines TRBV28 with TRBJ2-7; 7 nucleotides match TRBD2. The germline V gene has CDR1 MDHEN and CDR2 SYDVKM. V dropped 10 bases and J dropped 0; count of bases not matched to a gene: 9. The length of the CDR3 is 14 residues.

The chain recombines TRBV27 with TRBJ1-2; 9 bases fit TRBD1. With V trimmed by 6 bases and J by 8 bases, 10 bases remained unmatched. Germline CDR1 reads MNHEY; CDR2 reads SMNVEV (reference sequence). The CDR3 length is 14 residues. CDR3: CASRGTGISRGYTF. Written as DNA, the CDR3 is TGTGCCAGCAGAGGGACAGGGATCTCTCGCGGCTACACCTTC.

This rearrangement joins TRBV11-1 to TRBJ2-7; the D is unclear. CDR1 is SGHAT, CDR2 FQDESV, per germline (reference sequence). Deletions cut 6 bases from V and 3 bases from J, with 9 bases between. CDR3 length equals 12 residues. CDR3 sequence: CASSPTGYEQYF. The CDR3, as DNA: TGTGCCAGCAGTCCCACTGGCTACGAGCAGTACTTC.

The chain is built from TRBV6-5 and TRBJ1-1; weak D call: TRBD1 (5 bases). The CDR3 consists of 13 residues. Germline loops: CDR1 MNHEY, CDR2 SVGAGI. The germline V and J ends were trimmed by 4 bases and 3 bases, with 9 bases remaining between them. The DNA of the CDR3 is TGTGCCAGCAGTTCTCTCAGGGACACTGAAGCTTTCTTT. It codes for CASSSLRDTEAFF.

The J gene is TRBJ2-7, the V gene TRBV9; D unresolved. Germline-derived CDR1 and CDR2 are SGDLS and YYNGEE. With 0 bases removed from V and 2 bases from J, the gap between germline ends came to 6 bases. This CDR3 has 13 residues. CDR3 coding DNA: TGTGCCAGCAGCGTAGGTTCAGCCTACGAGCAGTACTTC. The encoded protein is CASSVGSAYEQYF. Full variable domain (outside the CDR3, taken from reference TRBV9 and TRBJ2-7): DSGVTQTPKHLITATGQRVTLRCSPRSGDLSVYWYQQSLDQGLQFLIQYYNGEERAKGNILERFSAQQFPDLHSELNLSSLELGDSALYFCASSVGSAYEQYFGPGTRLTVT.

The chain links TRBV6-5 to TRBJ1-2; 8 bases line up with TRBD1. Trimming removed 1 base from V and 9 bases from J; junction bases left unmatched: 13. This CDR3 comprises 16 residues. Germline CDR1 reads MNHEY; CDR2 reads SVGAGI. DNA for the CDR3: TGTGCCAGCAGTTACTTCTCCCTTTCCGGACAGGGACGCTACACCTTC. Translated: CASSYFSLSGQGRYTF.

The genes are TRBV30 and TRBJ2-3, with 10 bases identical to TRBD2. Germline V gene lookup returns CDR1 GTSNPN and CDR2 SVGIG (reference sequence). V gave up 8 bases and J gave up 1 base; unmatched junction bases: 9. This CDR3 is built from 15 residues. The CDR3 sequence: CARGGLAGGTDTQYF. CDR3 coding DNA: TGTGCCCGCGGCGGGCTAGCGGGAGGCACAGATACGCAGTATTTT.

CDR3 nucleotides: TGTGCCAGCAGTTACTCGCATGGGCCAGAGCAATCACCCCTCCACTTT. It specifies CASSYSHGPEQSPLHF. V is TRBV6-2 or TRBV6-3 and J is TRBJ1-6, with D hard to call. CDR3 length: 16 amino acids. V lost 0 bases to trimming and J lost 10 bases, with 16 bases between them. From germline, CDR1 is MNHEY and CDR2 SVGEGT.

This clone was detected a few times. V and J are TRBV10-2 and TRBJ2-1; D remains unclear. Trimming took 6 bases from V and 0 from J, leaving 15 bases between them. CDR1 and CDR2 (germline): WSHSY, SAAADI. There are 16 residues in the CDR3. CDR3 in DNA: TGCGCCAGCAGCCCTTCGGGTCCCAGCTCCTACAATGAGCAGTTCTTC. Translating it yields CASSPSGPSSYNEQFF.

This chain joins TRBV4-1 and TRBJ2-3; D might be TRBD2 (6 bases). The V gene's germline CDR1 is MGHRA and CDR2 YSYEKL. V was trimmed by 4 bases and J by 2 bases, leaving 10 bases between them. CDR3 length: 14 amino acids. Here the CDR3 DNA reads TGCGCCAGCAGCCTAGCGGATCTCACAGATACGCAGTATTTT. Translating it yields CASSLADLTDTQYF.

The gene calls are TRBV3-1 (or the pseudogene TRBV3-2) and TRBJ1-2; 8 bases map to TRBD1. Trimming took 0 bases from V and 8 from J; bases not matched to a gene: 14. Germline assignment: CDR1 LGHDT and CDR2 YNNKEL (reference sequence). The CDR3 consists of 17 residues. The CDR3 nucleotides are TGTGCCAGCAGCCAAGACCCCCCAGGGGGCGCCGGTAAGGGCTACACCTTC. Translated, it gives CASSQDPPGGAGKGYTF.

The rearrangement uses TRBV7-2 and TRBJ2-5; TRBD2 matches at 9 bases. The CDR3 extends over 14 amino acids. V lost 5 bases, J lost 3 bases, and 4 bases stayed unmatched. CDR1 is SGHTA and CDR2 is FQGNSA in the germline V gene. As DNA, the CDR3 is TGTGCCAGCAGCCCCGCGGGGGGGGAAGAGACCCAGTACTTC. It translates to CASSPAGGEETQYF.

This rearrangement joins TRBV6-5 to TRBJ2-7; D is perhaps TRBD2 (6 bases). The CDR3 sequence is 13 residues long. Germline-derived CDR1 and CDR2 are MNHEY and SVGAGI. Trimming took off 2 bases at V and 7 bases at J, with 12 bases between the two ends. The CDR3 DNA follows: TGTGCCAGCAGTTACGCTAGCGCAGGGGAGCAGTACTTC. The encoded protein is CASSYASAGEQYF.